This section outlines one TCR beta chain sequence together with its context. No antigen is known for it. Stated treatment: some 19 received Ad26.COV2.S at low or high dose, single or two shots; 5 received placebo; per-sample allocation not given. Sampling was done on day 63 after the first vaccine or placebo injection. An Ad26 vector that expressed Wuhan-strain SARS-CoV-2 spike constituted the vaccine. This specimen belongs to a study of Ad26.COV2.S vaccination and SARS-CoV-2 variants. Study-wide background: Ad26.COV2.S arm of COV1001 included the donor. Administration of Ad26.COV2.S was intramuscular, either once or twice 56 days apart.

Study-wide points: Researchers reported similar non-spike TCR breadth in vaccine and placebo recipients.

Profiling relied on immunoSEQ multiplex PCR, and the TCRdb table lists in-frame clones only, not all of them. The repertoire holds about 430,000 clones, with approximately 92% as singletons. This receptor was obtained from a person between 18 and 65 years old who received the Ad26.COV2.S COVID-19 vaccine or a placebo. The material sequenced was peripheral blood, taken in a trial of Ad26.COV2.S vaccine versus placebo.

The CDR3 nucleotides read TGTGCCAGCAGCCTCTGGACTAGCGAGGGGGAGACCCAGTACTTC. Translation gives CASSLWTSEGETQYF. The chain links TRBV7-9 to TRBJ2-5, with 9 positions matching TRBD2. The germline V gene encodes CDR1 SEHNR and CDR2 FQNEAQ (reference sequence). V lost 5 bases to trimming and J lost 5 bases; unmatched junction nucleotides: 9. The CDR3 sequence is 15 residues long. Looking up the rest from reference TRBV7-9 and TRBJ2-5 gives the full variable domain: DTGVSQNPRHKITKRGQNVTFRCDPISEHNRLYWYRQTLGQGPEFLTYFQNEAQLEKSRLLSDRFSAERPKGSFSTLEIQRTEQGDSAMYLCASSLWTSEGETQYFGPGTRLLVL.